This T cell receptor (beta chain) was found in a study of blood T cell repertoires in COVID-19. Study background: T cells, B-cell-depleted T cells, or PBMCs provided the cDNA or gDNA that served as material.

Original methodology: Amplification of reference gene primers provided the estimated nucleated cell counts. TCRdb's copy holds only in-frame clones and misses some; the assay was immunoSEQ multiplex PCR. The DNA was the basis for D and trimming; V, J and clone size are from that table. The repertoire has more than 300,000 clones, around nine tenths of them found once; the top ten carry more than 5.5%. The V gene's germline CDR1 is MNHEY and CDR2 SMNVEV (reference sequence). CDR3 size: 13 residues. V dropped 5 bases and J dropped 3 bases, with 11 bases sitting between them. This chain joins TRBV27 and TRBJ2-7; the D gene is possibly TRBD1 (6 bases). The receptor was isolated from a woman in her seventies with COVID-19, enrolled during active disease. Sequenced input: peripheral blood. The CDR3 protein is CASSARDNYEQYF. The CDR3 bases are TGTGCCAGCAGTGCCCGGGACAACTACGAGCAGTACTTC.